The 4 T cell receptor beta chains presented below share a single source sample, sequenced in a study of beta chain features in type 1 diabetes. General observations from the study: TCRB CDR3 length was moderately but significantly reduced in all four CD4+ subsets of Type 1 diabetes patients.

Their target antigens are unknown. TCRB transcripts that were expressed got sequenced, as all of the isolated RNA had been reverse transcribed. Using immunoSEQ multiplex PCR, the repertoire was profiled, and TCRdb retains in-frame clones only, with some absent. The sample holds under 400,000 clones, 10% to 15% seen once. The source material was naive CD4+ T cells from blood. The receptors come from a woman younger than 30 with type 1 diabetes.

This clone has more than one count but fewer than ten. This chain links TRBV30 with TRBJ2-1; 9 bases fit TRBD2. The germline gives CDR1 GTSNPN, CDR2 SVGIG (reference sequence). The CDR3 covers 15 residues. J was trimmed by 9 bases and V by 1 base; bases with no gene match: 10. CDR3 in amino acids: CAWSAFPGLATEQFF. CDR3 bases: TGTGCCTGGAGTGCATTTCCGGGACTAGCTACTGAGCAGTTCTTC.

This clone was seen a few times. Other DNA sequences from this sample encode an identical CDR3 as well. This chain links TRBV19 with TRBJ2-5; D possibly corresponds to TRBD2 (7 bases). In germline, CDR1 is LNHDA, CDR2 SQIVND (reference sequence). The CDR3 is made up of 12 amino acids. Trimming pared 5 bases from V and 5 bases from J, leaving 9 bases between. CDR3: CASSGGGETQYF. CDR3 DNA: TGTGCCAGTAGTGGGGGGGGCGAGACCCAGTACTTC. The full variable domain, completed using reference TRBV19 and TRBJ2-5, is DGGITQSPKYLFRKEGQNVTLSCEQNLNHDAMYWYRQDPGQGLRLIYYSQIVNDFQKGDIAEGYSVSREKKESFPLTVTSAQKNPTAFYLCASSGGGETQYFGPGTRLLVL.

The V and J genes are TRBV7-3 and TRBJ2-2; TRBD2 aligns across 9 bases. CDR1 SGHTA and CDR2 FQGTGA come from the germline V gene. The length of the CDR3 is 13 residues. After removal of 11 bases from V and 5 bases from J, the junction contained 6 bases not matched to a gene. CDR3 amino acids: CAPERGETGELFF. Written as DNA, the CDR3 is TGTGCCCCTGAGCGGGGGGAAACCGGGGAGCTGTTTTTT.

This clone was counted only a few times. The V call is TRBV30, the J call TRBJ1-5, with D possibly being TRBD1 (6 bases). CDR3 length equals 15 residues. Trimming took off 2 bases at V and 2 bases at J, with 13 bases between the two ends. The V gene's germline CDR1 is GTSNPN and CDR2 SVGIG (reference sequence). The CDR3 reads CAWSLWGLGNQPQHF. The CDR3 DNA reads TGTGCCTGGAGTCTGTGGGGGCTAGGCAATCAGCCCCAGCATTTT.